The present entry profiles one T cell receptor beta chain with its context. The data were taken from a study of neoadjuvant anti-PD-1 for oral cavity cancer. Time point of the sample: after neoadjuvant nivolumab, at surgical resection. No culture or expansion preceded analysis of these blood cells. This CDR3 spans 13 amino acids. Germline CDR1 MDHEN, CDR2 SYDVKM. V dropped 6 bases and J dropped 4 bases, with 12 bases sitting between them. Only in-frame clones appear in the TCRdb table, and some are missing; sequencing was by immunoSEQ multiplex PCR. Of over 65,000 clones in the sample, 80% to 90% were seen once.

The clonotype comes from a person between 40 and 85 years old with oral cavity squamous cell carcinoma. Sequenced here: PBMCs, sampled after nivolumab (anti-PD-1) treatment. J is TRBJ1-2 and V is TRBV28, with D tentatively TRBD1 (6 bases). The CDR3 protein is CASRNTGTYGYTF. The CDR3 DNA reads TGTGCCAGCAGAAATACAGGGACCTATGGCTACACCTTC.